The 6 T cell receptor beta chains below all came from one sample that was sequenced in a study of vaccination and CD4 T cells after COVID-19. Sequenced with the Oncomine TCR Beta short-read assay was DNA taken from cultured CD4+ T cells. TCRdb recomputed calls from the PCR reads with MiXCR, one row per CDR3 protein. The sample consists of several thousand distinct CDR3 sequences, around 50% of them appearing once. No antigens are known for them. The treatment denotes: roughly ten-day PBMC culture with coronavirus spike peptide pools or control peptides (ViraFEST assay). Sequenced material: CD4+ T cells from blood, cultured in vitro. These receptors were obtained from a human donor who had recovered from COVID-19.

V is TRBV14 and J is TRBJ2-1; perhaps TRBD1 as D (6 bases). The CDR3 has 13 amino acids. V was pared by 3 bases and J by 8 bases, with 11 bases between. Germline V gene lookup returns CDR1 SGHDN and CDR2 FVKESK. CDR3 in DNA: TGTGCCAGCAGCCAGCAGACAGGCGATGAGCAGTTCTTC. Residues: CASSQQTGDEQFF.

The V and J genes are TRBV20-1 and TRBJ2-1, with D uncertain. This CDR3 is built from 14 residues. Germline-derived CDR1 and CDR2 are DFQATT and SNEGSKA (reference sequence). V lost 4 bases to trimming and J lost 0 bases, with 10 bases between them. The CDR3 DNA reads as TGCAGTGCTACACAGTGGAGCTCCTACAATGAGCAGTTCTTC. Translated, it gives CSATQWSSYNEQFF.

V is TRBV11-2 and J is TRBJ2-7; 7 bases map to TRBD2. Germline-derived CDR1 and CDR2 are SGHAT and FQNNGV. This CDR3 has 13 residues. V was pared by 11 bases and J by 2 bases, with 9 bases of the junction left unmatched. The CDR3 nucleotides are TGTGCCGGGGGGGTCGCCCCCACCTACGAGCAGTACTTC. It translates to CAGGVAPTYEQYF.

The chain employs TRBV5-1 and TRBJ1-4, with TRBD1 matching 9 bases. The V gene end was trimmed by 4 bases and the J gene end by 7 bases; junction bases not matched to a gene: 11. The V gene's germline CDR1 is SGHRS and CDR2 YFSETQ. The length of the CDR3 is 16 residues. CDR3 amino acids: CASSPRWTGEAEKLFF. The CDR3 DNA is TGCGCCAGCAGCCCGCGATGGACAGGGGAGGCTGAAAAACTGTTTTTT.

With regard to this clonotype: The junction departs from the called germline gene at one end, perhaps through a read error. The genes are TRBV24-1 and TRBJ1-1; D is perhaps TRBD1 (5 bases). Germline CDR1 and CDR2: KGHDR and SFDVKD. This CDR3 has 17 amino acids. The CDR3 nucleotides are TGTGCCGCCAGCGACGGCCGCAGAACAGGCTCGAACACTGAAGCTTTCTTT. Its translation: CAASDGRRTGSNTEAFF.

In this sample, this clonotype turned up a few times. The V gene is TRBV6-1, the J gene TRBJ2-7; weak D call: TRBD1 (5 bases). Per germline, CDR1 MNHNS and CDR2 SASEGT. This CDR3 region has 15 residues. The V end was cut by 6 bases, the J end by 1 base, with 16 bases between. CDR3 sequence (DNA): TGTGCCAGCAGCCGACAGACACATGGATCCTACGAGCAGTACTTC. It specifies CASSRQTHGSYEQYF.